The TCR beta chain described here comes from a study of blood T cell repertoires in COVID-19. Turning to the study itself: The United States, Italy and Spain provided the acute and convalescent COVID-19 samples. PBMCs, B-cell-depleted T cells, or T cells were the source of the cDNA or gDNA that made up the material.

Original handling: Estimates of nucleated cell counts were drawn from the amplification of reference gene primers. Clones were read by immunoSEQ multiplex PCR, and TCRdb kept only the in-frame ones, dropping some. That table furnishes V, J and clone size, whereas the DNA furnished D and trimming. The sample holds around 36,000 clones, more than 80% seen once. The CDR3 has 15 residues. Trimming stripped 4 bases from V and 6 bases from J, with 18 bases between. CDR1 and CDR2 (germline): MGHRA, YSYEKL. Sequenced: peripheral blood. The gene calls are TRBV4-1 and TRBJ1-1, with D unresolved. The clonotype comes from a man aged 55 to 70 with acute or convalescent COVID-19. The CDR3 is CASSLGEGSVAEAFF. The CDR3 DNA reads TGCGCCAGCAGCCTAGGCGAGGGATCGGTCGCTGAAGCTTTCTTT.